Described below is a single TCR beta chain sequence and its context. Its matching antigen is unknown. The sample comes from a study of T cell responses to AZD1222 COVID-19 vaccine. General observations from the study: Among the donors, most were white British and more were female, and clonal diversity was possibly underestimated. The span of vaccine-associated CD4 TCRs extended across spike, with dominance at 160-218 and 743-854.

Assay: immunoSEQ multiplex PCR; the TCRdb copy retains only in-frame clones and omits some. This sample has about 100,000 clones, with over 90% found just once. This receptor was taken from an adult in good health. This material consisted of peripheral blood, taken on day 0 of AZD1222 vaccination.

In nucleotides, the CDR3 is TGTGCCAGCAGTCTCCAGGGAAGGCCCAACTATGGCTACACCTTC. Translated, it gives CASSLQGRPNYGYTF. V usage is TRBV3-1 (or the pseudogene TRBV3-2) and J usage is TRBJ1-2; D possibly corresponds to TRBD1 (5 bases). Germline V gives CDR1 LGHDT, CDR2 YNNKEL (reference sequence). The V gene lost 6 bases and the J gene lost 2 bases, with 16 bases spanning the gap. The CDR3 has 15 residues.